The 19 T cell receptor beta chains below come from one sample, sequenced in a study of blood T cell repertoires in COVID-19. Libraries were prepared by immunoSEQ multiplex PCR; TCRdb keeps only in-frame clonotypes and omits some of them. The sample includes about 130,000 clones, roughly 90% of them seen just once. Material for sequencing was peripheral blood. Receptors were obtained from a man aged 55-75 years with COVID-19, enrolled during active disease.

The chain couples TRBV11-3 to TRBJ1-1; no clear D. V dropped 0 bases and J dropped 1 base, with 6 bases sitting between them. This CDR3 region has 14 residues. Germline CDR1 is SGHNT and CDR2 is YENEEA. The CDR3 spells CASSLDGGNTEAFF. The CDR3 DNA reads TGTGCCAGCAGCTTAGATGGCGGGAACACTGAAGCTTTCTTT.

The CDR3 region has the DNA TGTGCCAGCCTTGGGGGGATTTGGGACACTGAAGCTTTCTTT. Translated: CASLGGIWDTEAFF. The V call is TRBV19, the J call TRBJ1-1, with a weak D call TRBD1 (5 bases). This CDR3 contains 14 residues. The V gene's germline CDR1 is LNHDA and CDR2 SQIVND (reference sequence). The V and J ends lost 9 bases and 3 bases respectively, with 17 bases between them.

This chain links TRBV27 with TRBJ1-2, with TRBD1 matching 7 bases. The length of the CDR3 is 13 residues. The V gene end was trimmed by 5 bases and the J gene end by 8 bases; junction bases not matched to a gene: 8. Germline lookup yields CDR1 MNHEY and CDR2 SMNVEV (reference sequence). This CDR3 reads CASSPWDRGGYTF. The CDR3 region has the DNA TGTGCCAGCAGTCCATGGGACAGAGGGGGCTACACCTTC.

The rearrangement uses TRBV28 and TRBJ2-4; 7 bases map to TRBD1. The V segment lost 6 bases and the J segment 8 bases; nucleotides outside the gene matches: 10. Germline V gene lookup returns CDR1 MDHEN and CDR2 SYDVKM. CDR3 length: 14 residues. Written as DNA, the CDR3 is TGTGCCAGCAGCCCCGGAACAGGGGACCACATTCAGTACTTC. Protein product: CASSPGTGDHIQYF.

The chain has TRBV2 and TRBJ1-2, with TRBD1 identical over 7 bases. Per germline, CDR1 SNHLY and CDR2 FYNNEI. The length of the CDR3 is 14 residues. V shed 4 bases, J shed 8 bases, and the junction held 10 bases outside the gene matches. CDR3 sequence: CASSAPPTGKGYTF. The DNA for the CDR3 is TGTGCCAGCAGTGCACCTCCGACAGGGAAGGGCTACACCTTC.

This chain uses TRBV5-1 with TRBJ1-1; no firm D call. From germline, CDR1 is SGHRS and CDR2 YFSETQ. This CDR3 region has 14 residues. The ends were cut back, 4 bases at V and 1 base at J, with 11 bases in the middle. The CDR3 DNA sequence: TGCGCCAGCAGCCGCTCCCGGGAGAACACTGAAGCTTTCTTT. Its translation: CASSRSRENTEAFF.

The chain recombines TRBV10-1 with TRBJ1-2; 11 positions agree with TRBD1. The V gene end was trimmed by 4 bases and the J gene end by 5 bases; junction bases not matched to a gene: 6. This CDR3 is 15 amino acids long. Germline V gene sequence: CDR1 WNHNN, CDR2 SYGVQD (reference sequence). The chain's CDR3 is CASSANRDRGYGYTF. CDR3 DNA sequence: TGCGCCAGCAGTGCTAACCGGGACAGGGGGTATGGCTACACCTTC.

V gene TRBV6-5 combines with J gene TRBJ2-7; D is possibly TRBD1 (5 bases). The CDR3 runs 14 residues. The germline CDR1 and CDR2 sequences are MNHEY and SVGAGI. V was clipped by 7 bases and J by 3 bases, with 16 bases between them. The CDR3 region has the DNA TGTGCCAGCAAGGGGCAGGGAACTTACTACGAGCAGTACTTC. The encoded protein is CASKGQGTYYEQYF.

The chain carries TRBV3-1 (or the pseudogene TRBV3-2) and TRBJ1-6, with D hard to call. Germline CDR1 LGHDT, CDR2 YNNKEL (reference sequence). This CDR3 contains 13 residues. V gave up 1 base and J gave up 9 bases, with 7 bases separating them. The CDR3 nucleotides are TGTGCCAGCAGCCAAGGTGAGGGTTCACCCCTCCACTTT. Protein product: CASSQGEGSPLHF.

In regard to this clone: The junction departs from the called germline gene at one end, perhaps through a read error. This chain joins TRBV7-7 and TRBJ2-1, with 8 bases identical to TRBD1. Germline V CDR1 and CDR2: SSHAT, FNYEAQ (reference sequence). The CDR3 totals 18 residues. DNA for the CDR3: TGTGCTAGCAGCCTCCGATCTACCGGGACAGGTTTTCACAATGAGCAGTTCTTC. This translates into CASSLRSTGTGFHNEQFF.

The chain has TRBV19 and TRBJ2-5; 7 bases align to TRBD1. This CDR3 region has 16 residues. Trimming took 5 bases from V and 7 from J; bases not matched to a gene: 16. Germline V lookup: CDR1 LNHDA, CDR2 SQIVND (reference sequence). This CDR3 is CASSPLGDSLPGTQYF. In DNA, the CDR3 is TGTGCCAGTAGTCCCCTGGGGGACAGTCTCCCCGGGACCCAGTACTTC.

The chain links TRBV12-5 to TRBJ2-1; perhaps TRBD2 as D (5 bases). V lost 1 base to trimming and J lost 1 base, with 20 bases between them. The germline V gene encodes CDR1 LGHNT and CDR2 FRNRAP. This CDR3 contains 19 residues. The CDR3 DNA follows: TGTGCTAGTGGTTTGGCCCCCACCTTCGGAGGACCTTCCTACAATGAGCAGTTCTTC. Residues: CASGLAPTFGGPSYNEQFF.

The rearrangement uses TRBV4-3 and TRBJ2-1; possible D gene TRBD1, 7 bases. Trimming cost V 0 bases and J 9 bases, with 18 bases left between them. The CDR3 is 16 amino acids. In germline, CDR1 is LGHNA, CDR2 YSLEER. CDR3 nucleotide sequence: TGCGCCAGCAGCCAAGATTTGAAGGGGAGGACAGGTGAGCAGTTCTTC. Translation: CASSQDLKGRTGEQFF.

This clone was detected only once. V and J are TRBV11-2 and TRBJ1-5; TRBD1 aligns across 8 bases. From germline, CDR1 is SGHAT and CDR2 FQNNGV. This CDR3 comprises 13 residues. V dropped 3 bases and J dropped 7; count of bases not matched to a gene: 2. CDR3 sequence reads: CASSLDRAQPQHF. The CDR3 region has the DNA TGTGCCAGCAGCTTGGACAGGGCCCAGCCCCAGCATTTT.

This clone has just one count. A junction end diverges from the germline sequence, so it may reflect a read error. V gene TRBV28 combines with J gene TRBJ1-4, with a weak D call TRBD1 (5 bases). The V gene's germline CDR1 is MDHEN and CDR2 SYDVKM. This CDR3 comprises 12 residues. The CDR3 sequence is CASSEYLKGHNF. CDR3 nucleotides: TGTGCCAGCAGTGAATATCTCAAAGGACATAACTTT.

The chain links TRBV2 to TRBJ2-7, with 8 positions matching TRBD1. This CDR3 is built from 14 residues. The J segment lost 0 bases and the V segment lost 10 bases, leaving 8 bases of the junction unmatched. Germline assignment: CDR1 SNHLY and CDR2 FYNNEI. The CDR3 region is CATSETGVSYEQYF. The CDR3 bases are TGTGCCACCAGCGAGACAGGGGTCTCCTACGAGCAGTACTTC.

In nucleotides, the CDR3 is TGCGCCAGCAGTGATGTGGGGCTAAATCAGCCCCAGCATTTT. Translating it yields CASSDVGLNQPQHF. V usage is TRBV10-2 and J usage is TRBJ1-5; a possible D gene is TRBD1 (5 bases). The CDR3 runs to 14 residues. The germline CDR1 and CDR2 sequences are WSHSY and SAAADI. Trimming removed 3 bases from V and 4 bases from J, with 10 bases in between.

The V call is TRBV18, the J call TRBJ2-3; tentative D call: TRBD2 (5 bases). The CDR3 consists of 16 residues. The germline V gene has CDR1 KGHSH and CDR2 LQKENI. V dropped 0 bases and J dropped 1 base, with 11 bases sitting between them. The CDR3 here is CASSPPKEVGTDTQYF. The CDR3 nucleotides are TGTGCCAGCTCACCACCCAAGGAGGTCGGCACAGATACGCAGTATTTT.

The gene calls are TRBV27 and TRBJ1-4, with D perhaps matching TRBD1 (6 bases). Trimming cost V 5 bases and J 8 bases, with 18 bases left between them. The CDR3 loop spans 15 amino acids. Germline V gene sequence: CDR1 MNHEY, CDR2 SMNVEV (reference sequence). Here the CDR3 DNA reads TGTGCCAGCAGTCAACTTTTGACAGGCCGAGAAAAACTGTTTTTT. Protein product: CASSQLLTGREKLFF.